This TCR beta chain derives from a study of blood T cell repertoires in COVID-19. At the level of the study: Both acute and convalescent COVID-19 samples were obtained from the United States, Italy and Spain. T cells, B-cell-depleted T cells, or PBMCs provided the cDNA or gDNA that served as material.

In the original workflow: Reference gene primer amplification yielded estimated nucleated cell counts. Some clones are missing from TCRdb's copy, which holds only in-frame ones; the method was immunoSEQ multiplex PCR. That table supplies the V and J calls and clone size; D and trimming were determined from the DNA. The sample records about 410,000 clones, approximately 90% being singletons. The Seattle patients joined while their infection was active and were tracked longitudinally afterward. The germline CDR1 and CDR2 sequences are LNHDA and SQIVND (reference sequence). There are 14 residues in the CDR3. The trim removed 7 bases at V and 2 bases at J, leaving 7 bases unmatched.

Sequencing used peripheral blood. The chain couples TRBV19 to TRBJ2-7; TRBD2 matches at 8 bases. This TCR came from a woman aged 40 to 49 with COVID-19, enrolled during active disease. CDR3 nucleotides: TGTGCCAGTAAAAGCGGGGGCAAACCCTACGAGCAGTACTTC. It specifies CASKSGGKPYEQYF.